This T cell receptor beta chain was recorded in a study of blood T cells in healthy people across ages. J was trimmed by 4 bases and V by 5 bases; bases with no gene match: 4. The CDR3 has 14 residues. The germline V gene has CDR1 SGHVS and CDR2 FQNEAQ. Using a J-beta primer mix together with a sample-barcoded 5' primer, a second PCR was run for about 6 to 11 cycles. Carrying 12 random nucleotides, a template-switch adaptor labeled each individual cDNA molecule. TCRdb re-called the 5' RACE reads with MiXCR, one entry per CDR3 protein. Here the sample spans roughly 2 million distinct CDR3 sequences, 49% being singletons. Details on this clonotype: A much larger clone differs from this one at a single base, so this may be a read error.

V usage is TRBV7-8 and J usage is TRBJ2-7; TRBD2 matches 11 bases. The sequencing input was blood. This clonotype was obtained from a woman between 40 and 55 years old in good health. The CDR3 DNA follows: TGTGCCAGCAGCATAACTAGCGGGGGTTACGAGCAGTACTTC. Translation gives CASSITSGGYEQYF.